This passage covers 23 T cell receptor beta chains from one sample sequenced in a study of tumor and adjacent non-tumor tissue in lung cancer. A modified ARM-PCR protocol with three rounds of nested PCR amplified TCRbeta. A single record per CDR3 protein comes from TCRdb applying MiXCR to the multiplex PCR reads. The sample records 75,000 to 95,000 distinct CDR3 sequences, less than 75% being singletons. RNA was extracted from bulk tissue without any cell sorting. The specimen was lung tumor tissue. The receptors were gathered from a man between 60 and 75 years old with non-small cell lung cancer.

This clonotype has at least ten counts. V gene TRBV6-1 combines with J gene TRBJ2-3; 9 bases align to TRBD1. After removal of 5 bases from V and 6 bases from J, the junction contained 9 bases not matched to a gene. The CDR3 has 15 residues. Germline V gene sequence: CDR1 MNHNS, CDR2 SASEGT. This chain's CDR3 is CASSPLGQGVDTQYF. CDR3 nucleotide sequence: TGTGCCAGCAGTCCATTGGGACAGGGAGTGGATACGCAGTATTTT.

Comments on this clonotype: A much larger clone lies one base from this, so it may be a read error. V is TRBV6-5 and J is TRBJ2-3, with 8 bases identical to TRBD1. Germline lookup yields CDR1 MNHEY and CDR2 SVGAGI. The CDR3 length is 14 residues. The CDR3 coding sequence is TGTGCCACCTCCGAGGCAGGGGGCACAGATATGCAGTATTTT. Protein sequence: CATSEAGGTDMQYF.

This clonotype was seen a handful of times. The chain combines TRBV28 with TRBJ2-7; TRBD1 matches 10 bases. Germline V CDR1 and CDR2: MDHEN, SYDVKM. After removal of 6 bases from V and 6 bases from J, the junction contained 8 bases not matched to a gene. This CDR3 comprises 14 residues. The CDR3 DNA follows: TGTGCCAGCAGCTTACCGGGACAGGGGACCGAGCAGTACTTC. Translated: CASSLPGQGTEQYF.

About this clonotype itself: The conserved final phenylalanine or tryptophan is absent from the CDR3, which likely points to a read error. The chain carries TRBV12-3 or TRBV12-4 and TRBJ2-3, with 7 bases aligning to TRBD1. The CDR3 extends over 15 amino acids. The V gene end was trimmed by 7 bases and the J gene end by 2 bases; junction bases not matched to a gene: 9. The chain's CDR3 is CASIQRDSPTDTQYL. The CDR3 DNA is TGTGCCAGCATCCAACGGGACAGCCCCACAGATACGCAGTATCTT.

This clonotype was detected many times. The rearrangement links TRBV5-8 to TRBJ2-1; 8 positions agree with TRBD1. Germline V gives CDR1 SGHTS, CDR2 YDEGEE. The V and J ends lost 5 bases and 7 bases, in that order; junction bases with no gene match: 14. This CDR3 is 16 amino acids long. The CDR3, as DNA: TGTGCCAGCAGGGGTTCAGGGGGCGCGGGCAAGAATGAGCAGTTCTTC. Protein product: CASRGSGGAGKNEQFF. The entire variable domain, with the rest obtained from reference TRBV5-8 and TRBJ2-1, is as follows: EAGVTQSPTHLIKTRGQQATLRCSPISGHTSVYWYQQALGLGLQFLLWYDEGEERNRGNFPPRFSGRQFPNYSSELNVNALELEDSALYLCASRGSGGAGKNEQFFGPGTRLTVL.

This clonotype was detected once. One end of the junction fails to match germline, which may point to a read error. The V and J genes are TRBV18 and TRBJ1-1; D ambiguous. The germline gives CDR1 KGHSH, CDR2 LQKENI. This CDR3 has 16 amino acids. The CDR3 here is CASSPRQSRGYTEAFF. The CDR3 DNA reads TGCGCCAGCTCACCACGGCAATCCAGAGGGTACACTGAAGCTTTCTTT.

This clonotype came up once. The chain combines TRBV21-1 with TRBJ1-2; the table calls TRBD1, which could not be checked here. TRBV21-1 is flagged as a pseudogene. The CDR3 loop spans 14 amino acids. The DNA of the CDR3 is TGTGCCAACAGGGGGACAGGGAGGGTCTATGGCTACACCTTC. Residues: CANRGTGRVYGYTF.

This clonotype was found a few times. A read error is possible here, since a much larger clone lies one base away. The V call is TRBV4-1, the J call TRBJ1-5; 8 positions match TRBD1. Trimming at V came to 5 bases and at J to 6 bases, leaving 6 bases not matched to a gene. The CDR3 totals 14 residues. From germline, CDR1 is MGHRA and CDR2 YSYEKL. The CDR3 sequence is CASSTDRGGQPQHF. In DNA form, the CDR3 reads TGCGCCAGCAGCACCGACAGGGGAGGTCAGCCCCAGCATTTT.

Remarks on this clonotype: A much larger clonotype is one base distant, so this may be a read error. The chain uses TRBV5-8 and TRBJ2-7; the D is unclear. The germline V gene encodes CDR1 SGHTS and CDR2 YDEGEE. This CDR3 comprises 12 residues. In nucleotides, the CDR3 is TGTGCCATCAGCTTGCCGGCCTACGAGCAGTACTTC. Its translation is CAISLPAYEQYF.

Worth noting for this clonotype: An end of the junction differs from the germline gene, which may be a read error. This rearrangement joins TRBV6-5 to TRBJ1-1; possibly TRBD1 for D (5 bases). Per germline, CDR1 MNHEY and CDR2 SVGAGI. This CDR3 is 14 amino acids long. DNA of the CDR3: TGTGCCAGCAGTCTGGGACCACCAGGAACTGTAGCTTTCTTT. This codes for CASSLGPPGTVAFF.

As for this clonotype: The junction departs from the called germline gene at one end, perhaps through a read error. The chain joins TRBV4-1 to TRBJ1-5; a possible D gene is TRBD1 (5 bases). The CDR3 length is 15 residues. Germline assignment: CDR1 MGHRA and CDR2 YSYEKL. In nucleotides, the CDR3 is TGCGCCAACAGCCAAGATCAGGGTAGCAATCAGCCCCAGCATTTT. This sequence encodes CANSQDQGSNQPQHF.

This clonotype has at least ten counts. This chain uses TRBV28 with TRBJ1-2, with D perhaps matching TRBD1 (5 bases). Germline CDR1 is MDHEN and CDR2 is SYDVKM. The CDR3 spans 13 residues. V lost 6 bases, J lost 4 bases, and 12 bases lay in between. The CDR3, as DNA: TGTGCCAGCAGCTTGGGACGGATCTATGGCTACACCTTC. Amino acids: CASSLGRIYGYTF.

Concerning this clonotype: An end of the junction differs from the germline gene, which may be a read error. J is TRBJ1-3 and V is TRBV29-1; perhaps TRBD1 as D (6 bases). The CDR3 spans 15 residues. CDR1 is SQVTM and CDR2 is ANQGSEA in the germline V gene. CDR3 DNA: TGCAGCGTTGCGAGGACAGCAAACTCCGGAAACGCCATATATTTT. This translates into CSVARTANSGNAIYF. The whole variable domain, remainder taken from reference TRBV29-1 and TRBJ1-3, is SAVISQKPSRDICQRGTSLTIQCQVDSQVTMMFWYRQQPGQSLTLIATANQGSEATYESGFVIDKFPISRPNLTFSTLTVSNMSPEDSSIYLCSVARTANSGNAIYFGEGSWLTVV.

This clonotype has a count of ten or more. This chain uses TRBV7-9 with TRBJ2-3; 10 nucleotides align to TRBD1. Germline CDR1 SEHNR, CDR2 FQNEAQ (reference sequence). J gave up 4 bases and V 7 bases, and 5 bases lay outside the gene matches. This CDR3 is built from 14 residues. The CDR3 region is CASNPTGGPDTQYF. CDR3 coding DNA: TGTGCCAGCAACCCGACAGGGGGCCCAGATACGCAGTATTTT.

As for this clonotype: The junction departs from the called germline gene at one end, perhaps through a read error. The J gene is TRBJ2-1, the V gene TRBV4-2, with D perhaps matching TRBD2 (5 bases). Per germline, CDR1 LGHNA and CDR2 YNFKEQ. This CDR3 contains 15 residues. Here the CDR3 DNA reads TGTGTCAGCAGCCAAGAGGTAGCGCGCCACAATGAGCAGTTCTTC. Residues: CVSSQEVARHNEQFF.

The V and J genes are TRBV6-6 and TRBJ1-2; no clear D gene. Trimming cost V 5 bases and J 9 bases, with 22 bases left between them. Germline V CDR1 and CDR2: MNHNY, SVGAGI (reference sequence). The length of the CDR3 is 15 residues. The CDR3: CASSHPPIGEVSYTF. The CDR3 DNA reads as TGTGCCAGCAGTCACCCCCCGATTGGGGAAGTTAGCTACACCTTC.

Comments on this clonotype: The germline gene is not matched at one end of the junction; a read error may be the cause. This chain connects TRBV6-5 to TRBJ2-1; D is perhaps TRBD2 (6 bases). This CDR3 spans 14 amino acids. The germline V gene encodes CDR1 MNHEY and CDR2 SVGAGI. In DNA, the CDR3 is TGTGCCATCAGTTACTCGAGACTAGACAATGAGCAACTCTTC. Amino acid sequence: CAISYSRLDNEQLF.

This chain uses TRBV11-2 with TRBJ2-1; TRBD2 aligns across 16 bases. The V and J ends lost 4 bases and 12 bases, in that order; junction bases with no gene match: 15. Looked up from germline, CDR1 is SGHAT and CDR2 is FQNNGV. CDR3 length equals 18 residues. The CDR3 DNA reads as TGTGCCAGCAGCTCCGCATTGGGACTAGCGGGAGGGTTGATGATGCAGTTCTTC. This sequence encodes CASSSALGLAGGLMMQFF.

This clonotype showed up just a few times. A much larger clone lies a single base off, so this may be a read error. V usage is TRBV6-2 or TRBV6-3 and J usage is TRBJ2-7, with 11 positions matching TRBD2. This CDR3 has 16 amino acids. CDR1 and CDR2 (germline): MNHEY, SVGEGT. V was clipped by 6 bases and J by 3 bases; unmatched bases: 10. DNA of the CDR3: TGTGCCAGCAGCCACCCCAGACTAGCGGGGATCTACGAGCAGTACTTC. Its protein is CASSHPRLAGIYEQYF.

This clonotype was found many times. The chain combines TRBV7-8 with TRBJ2-7; 13 nucleotides match TRBD2. This CDR3 spans 18 amino acids. Trimming took 6 bases from V and 2 from J; bases not matched to a gene: 13. Germline CDR1 SGHVS, CDR2 FQNEAQ. The CDR3 sequence is CASSRTSGRARSTYEQYF. CDR3 in DNA: TGTGCCAGCAGTCGAACTAGCGGGAGGGCCAGGTCAACCTACGAGCAGTACTTC. Full variable domain (rest looked up from reference TRBV7-8 and TRBJ2-7): GAGVSQSPRYKVAKRGQDVALRCDPISGHVSLFWYQQALGQGPEFLTYFQNEAQLDKSGLPSDRFFAERPEGSVSTLKIQRTQQEDSAVYLCASSRTSGRARSTYEQYFGPGTRLTVT.

This clonotype came up a few times. A clone one base away is much larger, so this may be a read error. The conserved phenylalanine or tryptophan is not found at the CDR3 terminus, so this likely reflects a read error. The CDR3 loop reads CASSYGQGAGTEAFS. In DNA form, the CDR3 reads TGTGCCAGCAGTTACGGACAGGGGGCGGGAACTGAAGCTTTCTCT. The chain combines TRBV6-5 with TRBJ1-1, with 11 bases lining up with TRBD1. The length of the CDR3 is 15 residues. V was clipped by 2 bases and J by 5 bases; unmatched bases: 4. The V gene's germline CDR1 is MNHEY and CDR2 SVGAGI.

Notes on this clonotype: This likely comes from a read error, as the CDR3 has no conserved phenylalanine or tryptophan at its end. The chain joins TRBV12-5 to TRBJ2-7, with no clear D. The CDR3 covers 15 residues. Trimming took 3 bases from V and 3 from J, leaving 15 bases between them. Germline CDR1 is LGHNT and CDR2 is FRNRAP. The CDR3 DNA sequence: TGTGCTAGTGGTTTAAACCCCCGCCTAAGCTACGAGCAGTACCTC. Protein product: CASGLNPRLSYEQYL.

The table lists this clonotype with a few counts. A much larger clone differs from this one at a single base, so this may be a read error. V usage is TRBV29-1 and J usage is TRBJ1-1; D remains unclear. Germline V gene data show CDR1 as SQVTM and CDR2 as ANQGSEA. Trimming cost V 4 bases and J 10 bases, with 13 bases left between them. The CDR3 consists of 11 residues. CDR3 in DNA: TGCAGCGTTGGATTTCAAAAGGTAGCTTTCTTT. It is translated as CSVGFQKVAFF.